These 20 T cell receptor beta chains share one sample of origin, sequenced in a study of CD8+CD57+ T cells in acquired aplastic anemia. Genomic DNA, the template, was used for profiling of the TCR beta VDJ and CDR3. TCRdb ran MiXCR on the reads and lists one entry per CDR3 protein. The table records hundreds of thousands of distinct CDR3 sequences, about two thirds of them present only once. The sample comprised sorted CD4+, CD8+, or CD8+CD57+ T cells (not recorded which) from PBMCs. Receptors were obtained from a human donor in good health, serving as a control.

The CDR3 DNA reads as TGCAGTGCTAGAGATTCAGGGTCCCAACCTACCTACGAGCAGTACTTC. Translating gives CSARDSGSQPTYEQYF. J is TRBJ2-7 and V is TRBV20-1, with D maybe TRBD1 (5 bases). The CDR3 covers 16 residues. V was trimmed by 0 bases and J by 2 bases, leaving 17 bases between them. CDR1 and CDR2 (germline): DFQATT, SNEGSKA (reference sequence).

A remark on this clonotype: A much larger clone sits a single nucleotide away, making a read error possible. A read error is likely, as this CDR3 ends without the conserved phenylalanine or tryptophan. V and J are TRBV6-5 and TRBJ1-1; D is perhaps TRBD1 (6 bases). The length of the CDR3 is 13 residues. Trimming pared 3 bases from V and 5 bases from J, leaving 10 bases between. Looked up from germline, CDR1 is MNHEY and CDR2 is SVGAGI. This CDR3 reads CASSYVGGTEAFS. The CDR3 bases are TGTGCCAGCAGTTATGTAGGGGGGACTGAAGCTTTCTCT.

The chain has TRBV20-1 and TRBJ2-7; TRBD2 agrees at 12 bases. Per germline, CDR1 DFQATT and CDR2 SNEGSKA (reference sequence). J lost 3 bases, V lost 3 bases, and 6 bases had no gene match. The CDR3 is 15 residues long. The CDR3 DNA is TGCAGTGCTAGTCCGAGGACTAGCGGGAACTACGAGCAGTACTTC. It encodes CSASPRTSGNYEQYF.

About this clonotype: It is unclear where the CDR3 begins or ends on the DNA, so no DNA is shown, and the CDR3 is as TCRdb lists it. V and J are TRBV7-3 and TRBJ1-5; the D call of TRBD1 is as the table states it, not checked on the DNA. CDR1 is SGHTA and CDR2 is FQGTGA in the germline V gene. The CDR3 length equals 14 residues, ends included. CDR3 loop: CASTSGPSILVMGF.

The rearrangement uses TRBV5-6 and TRBJ2-1, with 7 bases lining up with TRBD1. This CDR3 has 15 residues. Germline V gene sequence: CDR1 SGHDT, CDR2 YYEEEE. The J segment lost 3 bases and the V segment lost 4 bases, leaving 7 bases of the junction unmatched. The chain's CDR3 is CASSHGTDNYNEQFF. The CDR3 nucleotides are TGTGCCAGCAGCCACGGGACAGACAACTACAATGAGCAGTTCTTC.

This sequence joins TRBV6-4 and TRBJ2-1; D uncertain. CDR1 MRHNA and CDR2 SNTAGT come from the germline V gene. V dropped 4 bases and J dropped 0 bases, with 7 bases sitting between them. The CDR3 consists of 14 residues. The CDR3 spells CASSGASSYNEQFF. For the CDR3, the DNA is TGTGCCAGCAGTGGGGCGAGCTCCTACAATGAGCAGTTCTTC.

There are a few counts of this clonotype. A read error may produce the germline difference seen at one junction end. V usage is TRBV10-3 and J usage is TRBJ1-1; 8 nucleotides align to TRBD1. CDR3 length equals 14 residues. CDR1 is ENHRY and CDR2 is SYGVKD in the germline V gene. DNA for the CDR3: TGTGCCATCAGTGATGGACAGGGAAGTGCTGAAGCGTTCTTT. Its translation is CAISDGQGSAEAFF.

The rearrangement joins TRBV7-3 to TRBJ2-2, with TRBD1 as a possible D gene (5 bases). From germline, CDR1 is SGHTA and CDR2 FQGTGA. This CDR3 has 16 residues. V lost 5 bases, J lost 6 bases, and 19 bases lay in between. The CDR3 region has the DNA TGTGCCAGCAGCGTCTTGGGGCATCAAAAAGCCGGGGAGCTGTTTTTT. It codes for CASSVLGHQKAGELFF.

This clonotype was seen a few times. Possible read error: a much larger clone is one base away. The chain recombines TRBV7-9 with TRBJ1-5, with D uncertain. This CDR3 comprises 13 residues. CDR1 is SEHNR, CDR2 FQNEAQ, per germline (reference sequence). CDR3 loop: CAGSLAEGQPQHF. CDR3 bases: TGTGCCGGCAGCTTGGCAGAGGGACAGCCCCAGCATTTT.

This clonotype was seen a handful of times. Given a much more abundant clone one base away, this may be a read error. This chain joins TRBV2 and TRBJ2-4, with a possible D match to TRBD2 (5 bases). The CDR3 contains 15 residues. CDR1 is SNHLY, CDR2 FYNNEI, per germline. Deletions cut 11 bases from V and 0 bases from J, with 17 bases between. The CDR3 region is CAGNEDGLAKNIQYF. The CDR3 nucleotides read TGTGCCGGCAACGAGGACGGACTAGCCAAAAACATTCAGTACTTC. The whole variable domain, remainder taken from reference TRBV2 and TRBJ2-4, is EPEVTQTPSHQVTQMGQEVILRCVPISNHLYFYWYRQILGQKVEFLVSFYNNEISEKSEIFDDQFSVERPDGSNFTLKIRSTKLEDSAMYFCAGNEDGLAKNIQYFGAGTRLSVL.

This clonotype was seen more than once but under ten times. This chain uses TRBV6-2 or TRBV6-3 with TRBJ1-1, with 8 nucleotides matching TRBD1. The CDR3 is made up of 18 amino acids. V shed 2 bases and J 4 bases; nucleotides not matched to a gene: 15. From germline, CDR1 is MNHEY and CDR2 SVGEGT. CDR3 nucleotide sequence: TGTGCCAGCAGTTACCAACGGAACAGGGGGAGCGTTGGCACTGAAGCTTTCTTT. Translating it yields CASSYQRNRGSVGTEAFF.

The chain has TRBV5-5 and TRBJ2-3; 13 nucleotides line up with TRBD2. The trim removed 4 bases at V and 8 bases at J, leaving 7 bases unmatched. Germline V lookup: CDR1 SGHKS, CDR2 YYEKEE (reference sequence). CDR3 length: 15 residues. CDR3 amino acids: CASSLGTSGKATQYF. CDR3 DNA: TGTGCCAGCAGCCTGGGGACTAGCGGGAAGGCTACGCAGTATTTT.

A remark on this clonotype: Because it lacks the conserved phenylalanine or tryptophan at the end, this CDR3 is likely a read error. The gene calls are TRBV20-1 and TRBJ1-1; D is undetermined. The germline V and J ends were trimmed by 0 bases and 9 bases, with 14 bases remaining between them. Germline V gene lookup returns CDR1 DFQATT and CDR2 SNEGSKA (reference sequence). This CDR3 spans 13 amino acids. CDR3 bases: TGCAGTGCTAGAGAGTACGGAGAGAGAAAAGCTTTCTCT. Its protein product is CSAREYGERKAFS.

Only one count was recorded for this clonotype. The chain has TRBV9 and TRBJ1-6, with D hard to call. The germline V gene has CDR1 SGDLS and CDR2 YYNGEE. CDR3 length: 15 residues. V gave up 5 bases and J gave up 16 bases, with 25 bases separating them. CDR3 DNA sequence: TGTGCCAGCAGTGAATATCCGGGCAAGGAAATTCGACTCCACTTT. It specifies CASSEYPGKEIRLHF.

V gene TRBV7-9 combines with J gene TRBJ1-6; no clear D. With 3 bases removed from V and 13 bases from J, the gap between germline ends came to 10 bases. The CDR3 length is 12 residues. The germline gives CDR1 SEHNR, CDR2 FQNEAQ (reference sequence). CDR3 DNA: TGTGCCAGCAGCTTTCCAACGGCCCCCCTCCACTTT. Protein product: CASSFPTAPLHF.

This rearrangement joins TRBV5-1 to TRBJ1-2, with unresolved D. The V gene lost 0 bases and the J gene lost 12 bases, with 18 bases spanning the gap. This CDR3 is 14 amino acids long. Germline loops: CDR1 SGHRS, CDR2 YFSETQ. CDR3 sequence (DNA): TGCGCCAGCAGCTTGGTGCTGTCGGGTGGTGGAAACACCTTC. It translates to CASSLVLSGGGNTF.

This clonotype was observed many times. This chain uses TRBV5-1 with TRBJ1-6, with D perhaps TRBD1 (5 bases). Trimming left V 0 bases short and J 8 bases short, with 15 bases between. This CDR3 is 16 amino acids long. Per germline, CDR1 SGHRS and CDR2 YFSETQ. CDR3 in amino acids: CASSLGGGARDSPLHF. For the CDR3, the DNA is TGCGCCAGCAGCTTGGGTGGCGGGGCCAGGGATTCACCCCTCCACTTT. The variable domain in full, completed from reference TRBV5-1 and TRBJ1-6, reads KAGVTQTPRYLIKTRGQQVTLSCSPISGHRSVSWYQQTPGQGLQFLFEYFSETQRNKGNFPGRFSGRQFSNSRSEMNVSTLELGDSALYLCASSLGGGARDSPLHFGNGTRLTVT.

This clonotype was found many times. The rearrangement links TRBV2 to TRBJ1-5; 7 bases fit TRBD1. The CDR3 is made up of 14 amino acids. J was trimmed by 3 bases and V by 6 bases; bases with no gene match: 5. CDR1 is SNHLY, CDR2 FYNNEI, per germline. For the CDR3, the DNA is TGTGCCAGCAGGGACACAGGGGACAATCAGCCCCAGCATTTT. Amino acid sequence: CASRDTGDNQPQHF.

The chain is built from TRBV2 and TRBJ2-1, with D possibly called TRBD1 or TRBD2 (5 bases each). The CDR3 has 16 amino acids. V was trimmed by 6 bases and J by 8 bases, leaving 23 bases between them. Germline CDR1 and CDR2: SNHLY and FYNNEI. The CDR3 here is CASSRQGGITGDEQFF. CDR3 DNA sequence: TGTGCCAGCAGCCGGCAGGGTGGTATCACCGGGGATGAGCAGTTCTTC.

The chain links TRBV7-6 to TRBJ2-3; 8 bases match TRBD2. CDR1 and CDR2 (germline): SGHVS, FNYEAQ. The CDR3 extends over 16 amino acids. The junction had 16 bases not matched to a gene; V was cut back by 6 bases and J by 8 bases. CDR3 DNA sequence: TGTGCCAGCAGACCTCAGTCGCGGGGGGTGATAGGTACGCAGTATTTT. As protein: CASRPQSRGVIGTQYF.